This T cell receptor beta chain was obtained from a study of T cell changes during pregnancy in multiple sclerosis. Germline CDR1 MNHEY, CDR2 SMNVEV (reference sequence). The CDR3 totals 15 residues. V gave up 6 bases and J gave up 2 bases, with 17 bases separating them. Produced via immunoSEQ multiplex PCR; TCRdb's table is partial and in-frame only. The sample has fewer than 85,000 clones; about 96% are singletons. The TCR was taken from a female donor with multiple sclerosis, enrolled in a pregnancy study. The V and J genes are TRBV27 and TRBJ2-7, with unresolved D. Sequencing used peripheral blood, obtained in the second trimester of pregnancy. The CDR3 sequence: CASSTGWAKTYEQYF. CDR3 bases: TGTGCCAGCAGCACCGGTTGGGCCAAAACCTACGAGCAGTACTTC.